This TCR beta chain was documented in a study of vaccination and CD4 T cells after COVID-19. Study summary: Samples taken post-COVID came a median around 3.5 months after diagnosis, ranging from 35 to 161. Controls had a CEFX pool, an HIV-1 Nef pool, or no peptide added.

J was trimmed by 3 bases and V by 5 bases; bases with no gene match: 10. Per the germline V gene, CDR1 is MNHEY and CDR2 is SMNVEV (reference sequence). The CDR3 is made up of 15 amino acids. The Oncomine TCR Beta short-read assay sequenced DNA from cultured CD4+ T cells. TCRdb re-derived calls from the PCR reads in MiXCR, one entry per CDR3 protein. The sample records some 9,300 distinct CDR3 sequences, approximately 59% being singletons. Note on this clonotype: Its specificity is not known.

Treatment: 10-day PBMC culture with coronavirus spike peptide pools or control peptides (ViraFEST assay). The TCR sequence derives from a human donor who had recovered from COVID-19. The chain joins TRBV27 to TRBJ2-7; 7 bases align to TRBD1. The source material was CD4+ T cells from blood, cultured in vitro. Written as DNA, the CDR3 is TGTGCCAGCAGTCTCCGGGACAGAGGGGTCTACGAGCAGTACTTC. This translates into CASSLRDRGVYEQYF.